This TCR beta chain was sequenced for a study of T-cell reconstitution after alpha-beta-depleted transplantation in children. Whole-study findings and limits: One year after transplant, T-cell counts and diversity came mostly from newly produced T cells.

As regards this clonotype: Its antigen is as yet unknown.

TCRbeta library construction was performed incorporating unique molecular identifiers. TCRdb redid the calling of the PCR reads with MiXCR, one entry per CDR3 protein. The sample includes a few hundred thousand distinct CDR3 sequences, 13% of them seen just once. Germline V gene lookup returns CDR1 DFQATT and CDR2 SNEGSKA (reference sequence). J was trimmed by 4 bases and V by 6 bases; bases with no gene match: 5. The CDR3 covers 13 residues. The chain carries TRBV20-1 and TRBJ2-1; TRBD1 agrees at 8 bases. The specimen comprised PBMCs, mostly from graft donor cells, sampled 360 days after TCRalphabeta/CD19-depleted stem cell transplant. This TCR came from a male patient under 18 who had a stem cell transplant for acute myeloid leukemia, so the T cells may come from the graft donor. For the CDR3, the DNA is TGCAGTGCACCGGGACAGGTATACAATGAGCAGTTCTTC. Translation: CSAPGQVYNEQFF.